The following is a T cell receptor (beta chain) sequence with its context. The antigen is unknown. This entry belongs to a study of cytomegalovirus exposure and HLA in healthy donors. The CDR3 length is 18 residues. Germline V gene data show CDR1 as ENHRY and CDR2 as SYGVKD. The V gene end was trimmed by 5 bases and the J gene end by 5 bases; junction bases not matched to a gene: 12. 60 Vbeta and 13 Jbeta primers were used in PCR. Sequencing used immunoSEQ multiplex PCR; TCRdb keeps in-frame clones, though not all of them. Here the sample spans 150,000 to 200,000 clones, over 80% being singletons. Study observations and caveats: Previous analysis showed most TCR beta V segments were productive about 87% or about 30% of the time. Accounts indicate the classifier identified cytomegalovirus status with strong specificity and sensitivity.

The V call is TRBV10-3, the J call TRBJ2-1, with 13 bases fitting TRBD2. The source is a boy younger than 10 in good health and CMV-seronegative. The sequenced sample consisted of PBMCs. CDR3 DNA: TGTGCCATCAGTAAGACTAGCGGGAGGCCGGCCGTCCACAATGAGCAGTTCTTC. Translating gives CAISKTSGRPAVHNEQFF.